Presented here are 18 T cell receptor beta chains from one specimen sequenced in a study of blood T cells in healthy people across ages. Alongside a J-beta primer mix, a sample-barcoded 5' primer served in a second PCR lasting about 7 to 11 cycles. TCRdb used MiXCR to reprocess the 5' RACE reads, holding one entry per CDR3 protein. The sample gives roughly 640,000 distinct CDR3 sequences, about 30% of which show up once; 15% to 19% is in the top ten. The specimen was blood. These receptors originate from a woman over 75 in good health.

To note about this clonotype: The conserved phenylalanine or tryptophan is not found at the CDR3 terminus, so this likely reflects a read error. No DNA is shown, since the ends of the CDR3 on it are uncertain; the CDR3 is the one TCRdb lists. The rearrangement links TRBV18 to TRBJ1-3. The germline CDR1 and CDR2 sequences are KGHSH and LQKENI. Inclusive of both ends, the CDR3 amounts to 14 amino acids. The CDR3 is CASSPTGMGNTVYC.

This clonotype has ten or more counts. The chain joins TRBV6-5 to TRBJ2-7, with TRBD2 matching over 8 bases. The V and J ends lost 0 bases and 5 bases, in that order; junction bases with no gene match: 3. The CDR3 is made up of 14 amino acids. The germline gives CDR1 MNHEY, CDR2 SVGAGI. The CDR3 DNA follows: TGTGCCAGCAGTTACTCAGGGACTAGGAACGAGCAGTACTTC. Its protein product is CASSYSGTRNEQYF.

This clonotype was counted at least ten times. The chain joins TRBV6-2 or TRBV6-3 to TRBJ1-1; 7 nucleotides line up with TRBD1. Germline V gives CDR1 MNHEY, CDR2 SVGEGT. The CDR3 covers 14 residues. The ends lost 2 bases at V and 7 bases at J; junction bases unmatched: 7. The CDR3 DNA sequence: TGTGCCAGCAGTTACACGTTGGGACAGATTGAAGCTTTCTTT. It translates to CASSYTLGQIEAFF.

About this clonotype: Given a much more abundant clone one base away, this may be a read error. CDR3 nucleotides: TGCAGTCCACGGAAGTGGGGGGACCCCGGTGAGCAGTTCTTC. It encodes CSPRKWGDPGEQFF. This sequence joins TRBV20-1 and TRBJ2-1; tentative D call: TRBD2 (6 bases). V shed 8 bases and J shed 9 bases, with 23 bases lying between them. From germline, CDR1 is DFQATT and CDR2 SNEGSKA (reference sequence). This CDR3 region has 14 residues.

This clonotype was detected many times. The chain carries TRBV5-1 and TRBJ1-4; D is uncertain. Per germline, CDR1 SGHRS and CDR2 YFSETQ. The CDR3 is made up of 14 amino acids. V was trimmed by 7 bases and J by 0 bases, leaving 10 bases between them. For the CDR3, the DNA is TGCGCCAGCCGCGCGGTCCCAACTAATGAAAAACTGTTTTTT. It is translated as CASRAVPTNEKLFF.

At least ten counts were recorded for this clonotype. V is TRBV19 and J is TRBJ1-2, with 7 bases matching TRBD1. The CDR3 is 15 residues long. J lost 2 bases, V lost 7 bases, and 10 bases had no gene match. CDR1 and CDR2 (germline): LNHDA, SQIVND (reference sequence). The CDR3 DNA sequence: TGTGCCAGTAATCAGATCCTGGACAGGAACTATGGCTACACCTTC. The encoded protein is CASNQILDRNYGYTF.

This chain links TRBV6-5 with TRBJ2-7; the D is unclear. The CDR3 consists of 15 residues. The ends were cut back, 8 bases at V and 1 base at J, with 18 bases in the middle. CDR1 and CDR2 (germline): MNHEY, SVGAGI. Here the CDR3 reads CASFPVGPLSYEQYF. CDR3 nucleotides: TGTGCCAGCTTCCCCGTTGGACCACTTTCCTACGAGCAGTACTTC.

As regards this clonotype: Compared with germline, one end of the junction differs, possibly owing to a read error. The chain employs TRBV7-2 and TRBJ2-7, with D perhaps given as TRBD1 or TRBD2 (5 bases each). This CDR3 is built from 15 residues. CDR1 is SGHTA, CDR2 FQGNSA, per germline. CDR3 bases: TGTGCCAGCGGCTTAGTAAGGGGAGCAGCCTACGAGCAGTACTTC. It translates to CASGLVRGAAYEQYF.

The CDR3 is CSAPRVGGRETQYF. CDR3 DNA sequence: TGCAGTGCTCCGAGGGTAGGGGGTAGGGAGACCCAGTACTTC. The chain recombines TRBV20-1 with TRBJ2-5; a weak D match, TRBD1 (6 bases). The V and J ends lost 5 bases and 5 bases respectively, with 18 bases between them. The CDR3 has 14 residues. Germline values: CDR1 DFQATT, CDR2 SNEGSKA (reference sequence).

V usage is TRBV5-1 and J usage is TRBJ2-2; D might be TRBD2 (7 bases). V was cut by 4 bases and J by 3 bases, with 16 bases left in between. Germline lookup yields CDR1 SGHRS and CDR2 YFSETQ. This CDR3 has 16 amino acids. CDR3 sequence reads: CASSREGVSDTGELFF. CDR3 bases: TGCGCCAGCAGCAGGGAGGGGGTCTCGGACACCGGGGAGCTGTTTTTT.

This clonotype has more than one count but fewer than ten. It may be a read error: a sequence one base away is much more abundant. The chain is built from TRBV7-2 and TRBJ2-4, with 9 bases matching TRBD2. Germline CDR1 and CDR2: SGHTA and FQGNSA. V was pared by 1 base and J by 13 bases, with 20 bases of the junction left unmatched. The CDR3 sequence is 18 residues long. The CDR3 nucleotides are TGTGCCAGCAGCTTAGTCGGGGCTAGCGGGGTAAAGTACAATGAGCAGTACTTC. Protein product: CASSLVGASGVKYNEQYF.

This clonotype was observed at least ten times. The CDR3 loop is CASSVHSDEQFF. CDR3 nucleotide sequence: TGCGCCAGCAGCGTGCACAGCGATGAGCAGTTCTTC. The chain uses TRBV5-1 and TRBJ2-1; D gene unclear. The germline CDR1 and CDR2 sequences are SGHRS and YFSETQ. CDR3 size: 12 residues. The V end lost 4 bases, the J end lost 8 bases, and 10 bases lay between the germline ends.

The rearrangement links TRBV2 to TRBJ2-3, with 11 bases identical to TRBD2. The CDR3 covers 16 residues. V shed 4 bases and J 8 bases; nucleotides not matched to a gene: 11. The V gene's germline CDR1 is SNHLY and CDR2 FYNNEI. Written as DNA, the CDR3 is TGTGCCAGCAGTGTGGGTCTAGCGGGGGGAGAATCTACGCAGTATTTT. It yields the protein CASSVGLAGGESTQYF. Looking up the rest from reference TRBV2 and TRBJ2-3 gives the full variable domain: EPEVTQTPSHQVTQMGQEVILRCVPISNHLYFYWYRQILGQKVEFLVSFYNNEISEKSEIFDDQFSVERPDGSNFTLKIRSTKLEDSAMYFCASSVGLAGGESTQYFGPGTRLTVL.

This clonotype was seen many times. The rearrangement joins TRBV3-1 to TRBJ2-7; 13 nucleotides agree with TRBD2. The germline V gene has CDR1 LGHDT and CDR2 YNNKEL (reference sequence). The CDR3 spans 18 residues. Trimming took 0 bases from V and 5 from J; bases not matched to a gene: 10. The CDR3 reads CASSQDLTSGGAKNEQYF. The DNA of the CDR3 is TGTGCCAGCAGCCAAGATCTTACTAGCGGGGGGGCGAAGAACGAGCAGTACTTC.

This clonotype has only a few counts. V is TRBV30 and J is TRBJ2-3, with 8 bases aligning to TRBD2. Losses at the gene ends were 2 bases for V and 0 bases for J; bases not matched to a gene: 10. Per the germline V gene, CDR1 is GTSNPN and CDR2 is SVGIG (reference sequence). CDR3 length: 17 residues. In DNA, the CDR3 is TGTGCCTGGAGTCGAGCGGGGGCCCGCACTAGCACAGATACGCAGTATTTT. Amino acids: CAWSRAGARTSTDTQYF. The variable domain in full, with the rest retrieved from reference TRBV30 and TRBJ2-3, is SQTIHQWPATLVQPVGSPLSLECTVEGTSNPNLYWYRQAAGRGLQLLFYSVGIGQISSEVPQNLSASRPQDRQFILSSKKLLLSDSGFYLCAWSRAGARTSTDTQYFGPGTRLTVL.

This clonotype has a count of ten or more. CDR3 bases: TGTGCCAGCAGTCCGGGGGGGCCCCGGGGCAATGAGCAGTTCTTC. Translated: CASSPGGPRGNEQFF. The chain employs TRBV7-2 and TRBJ2-1; 8 bases are a match to TRBD2. V gave up 6 bases and J gave up 6 bases; unmatched junction bases: 10. CDR1 is SGHTA and CDR2 is FQGNSA in the germline V gene. This CDR3 spans 15 amino acids.

This sequence joins TRBV7-6 and TRBJ2-7; D is perhaps TRBD1 or TRBD2 (5 bases each). The germline V gene has CDR1 SGHVS and CDR2 FNYEAQ. Between the trimmed V and J ends, which lost 2 bases and 0 bases, there was a span of 14 bases. The CDR3 spans 16 residues. CDR3 nucleotide sequence: TGTGCCAGCAGCTTATTGGCCGGGACGGGCTCCTACGAGCAGTACTTC. Protein product: CASSLLAGTGSYEQYF.

As for this clonotype: Since a much larger clone is just one base distant, this may be a read error. The chain recombines TRBV18 with TRBJ1-2, with TRBD1 as a possible D gene (5 bases). The CDR3 contains 13 residues. Germline V gene sequence: CDR1 KGHSH, CDR2 LQKENI. The CDR3 loop reads CASSPRDDYGHTF. The CDR3 DNA sequence: TGTGCCAGCTCACCCAGGGATGACTATGGCCACACCTTC. The full variable domain, rest sourced from reference TRBV18 and TRBJ1-2, is NAGVMQNPRHLVRRRGQEARLRCSPMKGHSHVYWYRQLPEEGLKFMVYLQKENIIDESGMPKERFSAEFPKEGPSILRIQQVVRGDSAAYFCASSPRDDYGHTFGSGTRLTVV.